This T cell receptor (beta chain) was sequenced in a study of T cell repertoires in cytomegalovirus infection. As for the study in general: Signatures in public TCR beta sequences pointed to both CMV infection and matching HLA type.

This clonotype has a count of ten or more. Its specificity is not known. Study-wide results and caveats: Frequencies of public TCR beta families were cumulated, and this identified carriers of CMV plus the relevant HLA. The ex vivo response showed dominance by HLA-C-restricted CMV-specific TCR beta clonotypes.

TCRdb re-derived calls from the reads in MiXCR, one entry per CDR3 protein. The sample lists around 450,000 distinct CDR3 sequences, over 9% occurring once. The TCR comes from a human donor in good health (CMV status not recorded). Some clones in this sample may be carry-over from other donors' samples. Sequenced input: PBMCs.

The CDR3 DNA follows: TGTGCCAGCAGCTTAGACACTTATGGGCAGTTCTTC. Amino acids: CASSLDTYGQFF. This rearrangement joins TRBV7-2 to TRBJ2-1, with D hard to call. Germline assignment: CDR1 SGHTA and CDR2 FQGNSA. V lost 1 base and J lost 12, with 10 bases in between. There are 12 residues in the CDR3.